The rows below give T cell receptor beta chains drawn from one sample of a study of monozygotic twins with inflammatory bowel disease. TCRdb re-called the 5' RACE reads; every CDR3 protein appears as one record, without DNA. The table lists some 450,000 distinct CDR3 sequences. Source material: blood. The receptor source for this set is a human donor with ulcerative colitis or Crohn's disease, or a healthy co-twin of an affected twin (not recorded which). CDR3s include the opening cysteine and the closing phenylalanine or tryptophan.

v_call,j_call,cdr3_aa
TRBV20-1,TRBJ1-1,CSARRPGQQNTEAFF
TRBV12-3/TRBV12-4,TRBJ1-5,CASSPRVEHQHF
TRBV20-1,TRBJ2-1,CSANNVGNEQFF
TRBV6-1,TRBJ2-7,CATRPPHVYEQYF
TRBV12-3/TRBV12-4,TRBJ2-5,CASSFRRGALGETQYF
TRBV3-1,TRBJ1-5,CASSQPHGTGHQKSNQPQHF
TRBV3-1,TRBJ2-2,CASSQLPTEGGELFF
TRBV6-6,TRBJ2-5,CASSYSSEQETQYF
TRBV20-1,TRBJ2-3,CSASNPSGITDTQYF
TRBV4-1,TRBJ2-1,CASSQARPSGTHHNEQFF
TRBV4-2,TRBJ1-5,CASSQKPDSSYQPQHF
TRBV7-3,TRBJ2-3,CASSFKGARTDTQYF
TRBV4-1,TRBJ1-5,CASSQGMTDNQPQHF
TRBV19,TRBJ1-1,CASQLGQGRLNTEAFF
TRBV29-1,TRBJ2-7,CSVAERSYEQYF
TRBV18,TRBJ2-3,CASSPPLDTQFF
TRBV30,TRBJ2-2,CAWSEVMANTGELFF
TRBV13,TRBJ1-1,CASSSPSLGTGNTEAFF
TRBV12-5,TRBJ2-1,CASGLYSGGVYEQFF
TRBV3-1,TRBJ2-3,CASSHPPSTDTQYF
TRBV6-2/TRBV6-3,TRBJ2-1,CASSYSAGGRNEQFF
TRBV5-1,TRBJ2-3,CASSDGTSGGTDTQYF
TRBV12-3/TRBV12-4,TRBJ2-2,CASRRGGATGELFF
TRBV5-1,TRBJ2-1,CASSSGGVYEQFF
TRBV12-5,TRBJ2-5,CASDRSGSQETQYF
TRBV5-5,TRBJ2-3,CASSLAQRTDTQYF
TRBV5-1,TRBJ2-1,CASSLTGEWNEQFF
TRBV11-2,TRBJ2-3,CASSLVVGIADTQYF
TRBV7-2,TRBJ1-4,CASSSKSGGGNEKLFF
TRBV6-5,TRBJ2-2,CASSYSRNGELFF
TRBV5-8,TRBJ2-2,CASSLMGGINTGELFF